The rows below give T cell receptor beta chains drawn from one sample of a study of beta chain features in type 1 diabetes. The assay was immunoSEQ multiplex PCR, and TCRdb's table has in-frame clones only and misses some. There are 200,000 to 300,000 clones in the sample; around 9.9% occur only once, and about 0.018% lies in the top ten. The sample was naive CD4+ T cells from blood. All receptors derive from a man aged 25 to 45 with type 1 diabetes. The conserved cysteine and the conserved F or W are not part of the CDR3 here.

TRBV2 12 ASSAYRGLETQY
TRBV4-3 11 ASSPTSAETQY
TRBV30 12 AWILGQGLTEAF
TRBV7-3 10 ASSSQGDTQY
TRBV9 14 ASSVAPRQRTDTQY
TRBV6-7 17 ASSYLGSKGQVSYNEQF
TRBV7-3 12 ASSLGGSGNTIY
TRBV19 10 ASTHRNLEQF
TRBV11-2 12 ASSLGQGANEQF
TRBV2 9 ASSERNEQF
TRBV7-2 12 ASSLLGLSSEQF
TRBV2 11 ASRTGSTYEQY
TRBV7-2 11 ASSLAGGNIQY
TRBV10-3 10 AISEGSVEAF